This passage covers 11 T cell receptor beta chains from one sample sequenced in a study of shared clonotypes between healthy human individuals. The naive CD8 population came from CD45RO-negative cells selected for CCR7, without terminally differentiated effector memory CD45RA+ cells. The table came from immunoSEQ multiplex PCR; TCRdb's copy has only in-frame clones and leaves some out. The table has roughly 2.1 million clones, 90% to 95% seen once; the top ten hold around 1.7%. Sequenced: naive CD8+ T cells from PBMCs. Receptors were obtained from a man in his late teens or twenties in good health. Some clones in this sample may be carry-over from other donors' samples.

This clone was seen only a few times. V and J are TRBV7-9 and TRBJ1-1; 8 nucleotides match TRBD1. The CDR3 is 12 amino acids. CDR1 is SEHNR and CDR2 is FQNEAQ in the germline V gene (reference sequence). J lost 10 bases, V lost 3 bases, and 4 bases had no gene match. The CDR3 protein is CASSLGDRRAFF. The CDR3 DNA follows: TGTGCCAGCAGCTTGGGGGACAGGCGAGCTTTCTTT.

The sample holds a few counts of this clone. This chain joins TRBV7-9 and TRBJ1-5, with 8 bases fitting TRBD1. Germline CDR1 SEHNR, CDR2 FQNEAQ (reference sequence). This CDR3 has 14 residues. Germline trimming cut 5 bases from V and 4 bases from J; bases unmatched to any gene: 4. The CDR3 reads CASSRGQANQPQHF. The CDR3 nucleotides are TGTGCCAGCAGCCGGGGACAGGCGAATCAGCCCCAGCATTTT.

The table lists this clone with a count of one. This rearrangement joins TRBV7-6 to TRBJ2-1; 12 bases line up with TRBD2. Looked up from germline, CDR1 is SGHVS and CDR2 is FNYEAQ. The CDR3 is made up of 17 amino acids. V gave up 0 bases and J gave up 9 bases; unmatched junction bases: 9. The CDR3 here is CASSLATRLAGAIEQFF. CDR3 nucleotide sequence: TGTGCCAGCAGCTTAGCGACGCGACTAGCGGGAGCTATTGAGCAGTTCTTC.

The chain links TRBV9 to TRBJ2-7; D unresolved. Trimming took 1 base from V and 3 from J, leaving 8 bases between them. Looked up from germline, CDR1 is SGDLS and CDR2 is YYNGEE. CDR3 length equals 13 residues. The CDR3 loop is CASSVQPGYEQYF. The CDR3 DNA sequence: TGTGCCAGCAGCGTACAGCCAGGCTACGAGCAGTACTTC.

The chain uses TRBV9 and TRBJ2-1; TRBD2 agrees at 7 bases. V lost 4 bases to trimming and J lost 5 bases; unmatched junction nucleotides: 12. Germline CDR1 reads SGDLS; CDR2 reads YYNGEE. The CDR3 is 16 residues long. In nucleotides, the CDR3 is TGTGCCAGCAGCATCACGGGCCCGGGGACTAACAATGAGCAGTTCTTC. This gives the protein CASSITGPGTNNEQFF.

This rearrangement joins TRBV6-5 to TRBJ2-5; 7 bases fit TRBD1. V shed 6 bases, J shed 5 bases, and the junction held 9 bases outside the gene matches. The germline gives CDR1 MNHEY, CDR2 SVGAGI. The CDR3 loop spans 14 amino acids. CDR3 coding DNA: TGTGCCAGCAGCCTGACAGGGAATAGGGAGACCCAGTACTTC. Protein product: CASSLTGNRETQYF.

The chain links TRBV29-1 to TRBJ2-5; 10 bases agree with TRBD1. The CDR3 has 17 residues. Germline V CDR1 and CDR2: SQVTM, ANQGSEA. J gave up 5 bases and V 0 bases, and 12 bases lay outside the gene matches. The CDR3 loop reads CSVEDPRGQGGSETQYF. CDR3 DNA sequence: TGCAGCGTTGAAGATCCACGTGGACAGGGGGGCTCCGAGACCCAGTACTTC.

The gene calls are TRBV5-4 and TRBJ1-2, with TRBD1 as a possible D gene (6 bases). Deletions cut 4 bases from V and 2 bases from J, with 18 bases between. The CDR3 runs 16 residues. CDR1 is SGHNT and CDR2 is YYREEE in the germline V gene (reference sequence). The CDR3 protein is CASSPTGWDKNYGYTF. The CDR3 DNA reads TGTGCCAGCAGCCCCACGGGGTGGGACAAAAACTATGGCTACACCTTC.

The CDR3 loop reads CASSSQGAYEQYF. CDR3 nucleotides: TGTGCCAGCAGCTCCCAGGGGGCCTACGAGCAGTACTTC. V usage is TRBV11-2 and J usage is TRBJ2-7, with 7 nucleotides matching TRBD1. This CDR3 spans 13 amino acids. Germline loops: CDR1 SGHAT, CDR2 FQNNGV. V dropped 4 bases and J dropped 2; count of bases not matched to a gene: 2.

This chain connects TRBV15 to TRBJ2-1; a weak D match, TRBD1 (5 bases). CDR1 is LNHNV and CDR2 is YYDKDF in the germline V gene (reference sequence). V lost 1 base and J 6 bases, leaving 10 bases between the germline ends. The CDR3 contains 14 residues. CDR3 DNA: TGTGCCACCAGCAGAGGGTCTAGGGGCAATGAGCAGTTCTTC. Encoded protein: CATSRGSRGNEQFF.

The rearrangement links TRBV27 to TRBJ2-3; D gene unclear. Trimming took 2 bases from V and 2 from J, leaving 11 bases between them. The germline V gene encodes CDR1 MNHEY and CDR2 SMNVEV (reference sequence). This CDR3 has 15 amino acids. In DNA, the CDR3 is TGTGCCAGCAGTTTAGCTGCTACAACCACAGATACGCAGTATTTT. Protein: CASSLAATTTDTQYF.